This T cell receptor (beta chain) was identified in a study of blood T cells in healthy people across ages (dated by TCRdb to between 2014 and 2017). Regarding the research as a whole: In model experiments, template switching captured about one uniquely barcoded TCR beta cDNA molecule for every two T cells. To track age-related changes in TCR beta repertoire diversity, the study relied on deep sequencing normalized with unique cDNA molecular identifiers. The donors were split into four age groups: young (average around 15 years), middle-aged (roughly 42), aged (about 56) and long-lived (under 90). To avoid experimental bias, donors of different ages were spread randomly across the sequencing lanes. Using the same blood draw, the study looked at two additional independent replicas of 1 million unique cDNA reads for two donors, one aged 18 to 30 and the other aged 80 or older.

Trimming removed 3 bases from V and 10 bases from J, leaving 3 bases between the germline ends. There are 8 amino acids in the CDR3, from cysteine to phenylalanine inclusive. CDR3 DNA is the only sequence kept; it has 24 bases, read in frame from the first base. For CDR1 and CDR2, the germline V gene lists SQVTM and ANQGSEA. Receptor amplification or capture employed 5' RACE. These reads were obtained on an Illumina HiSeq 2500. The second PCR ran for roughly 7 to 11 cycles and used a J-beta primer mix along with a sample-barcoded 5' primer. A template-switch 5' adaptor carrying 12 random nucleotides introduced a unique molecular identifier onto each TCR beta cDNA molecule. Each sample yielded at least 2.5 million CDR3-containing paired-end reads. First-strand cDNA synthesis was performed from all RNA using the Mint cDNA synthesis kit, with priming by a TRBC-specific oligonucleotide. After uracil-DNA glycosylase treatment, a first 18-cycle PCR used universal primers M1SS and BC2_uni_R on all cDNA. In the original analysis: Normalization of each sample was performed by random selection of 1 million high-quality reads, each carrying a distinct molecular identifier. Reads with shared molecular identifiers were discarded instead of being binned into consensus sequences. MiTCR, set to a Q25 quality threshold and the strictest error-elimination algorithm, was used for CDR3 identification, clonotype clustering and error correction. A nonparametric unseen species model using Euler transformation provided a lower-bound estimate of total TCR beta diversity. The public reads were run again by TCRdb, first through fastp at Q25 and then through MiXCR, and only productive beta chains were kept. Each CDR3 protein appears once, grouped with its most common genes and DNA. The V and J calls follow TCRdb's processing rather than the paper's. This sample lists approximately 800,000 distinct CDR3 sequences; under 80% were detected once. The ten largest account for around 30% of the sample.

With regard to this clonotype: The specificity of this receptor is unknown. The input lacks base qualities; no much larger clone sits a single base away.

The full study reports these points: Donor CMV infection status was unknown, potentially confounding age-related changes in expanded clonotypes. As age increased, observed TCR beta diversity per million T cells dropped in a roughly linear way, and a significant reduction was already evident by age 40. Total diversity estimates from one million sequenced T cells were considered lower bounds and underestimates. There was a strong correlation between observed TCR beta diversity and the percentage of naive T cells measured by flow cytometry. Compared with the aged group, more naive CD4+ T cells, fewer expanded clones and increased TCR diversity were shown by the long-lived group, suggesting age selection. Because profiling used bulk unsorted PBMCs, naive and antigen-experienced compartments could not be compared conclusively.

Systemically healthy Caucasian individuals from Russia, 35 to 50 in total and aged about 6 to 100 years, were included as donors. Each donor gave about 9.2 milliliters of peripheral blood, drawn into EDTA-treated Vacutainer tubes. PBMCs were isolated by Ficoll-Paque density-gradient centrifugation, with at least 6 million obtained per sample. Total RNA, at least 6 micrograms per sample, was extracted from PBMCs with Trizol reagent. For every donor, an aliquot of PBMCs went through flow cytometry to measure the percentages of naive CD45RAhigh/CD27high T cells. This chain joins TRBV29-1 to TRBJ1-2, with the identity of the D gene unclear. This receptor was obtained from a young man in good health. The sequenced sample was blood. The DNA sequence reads TGCAGCGTTGATGACTACACCTTC. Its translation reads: CSVDDYTF.